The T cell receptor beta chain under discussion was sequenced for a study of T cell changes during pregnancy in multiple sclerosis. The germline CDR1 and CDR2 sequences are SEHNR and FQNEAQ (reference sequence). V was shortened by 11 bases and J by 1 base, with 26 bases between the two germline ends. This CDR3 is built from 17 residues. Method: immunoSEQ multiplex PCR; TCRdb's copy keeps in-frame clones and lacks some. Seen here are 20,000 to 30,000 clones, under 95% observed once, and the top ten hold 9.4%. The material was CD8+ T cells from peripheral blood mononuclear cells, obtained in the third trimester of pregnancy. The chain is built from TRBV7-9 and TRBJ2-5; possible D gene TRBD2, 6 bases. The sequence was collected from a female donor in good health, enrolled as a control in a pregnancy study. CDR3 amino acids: CAGAFVWGRPSQETQYF. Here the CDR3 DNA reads TGTGCCGGGGCGTTTGTCTGGGGGAGGCCATCCCAAGAGACCCAGTACTTC. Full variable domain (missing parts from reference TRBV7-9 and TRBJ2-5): DTGVSQNPRHKITKRGQNVTFRCDPISEHNRLYWYRQTLGQGPEFLTYFQNEAQLEKSRLLSDRFSAERPKGSFSTLEIQRTEQGDSAMYLCAGAFVWGRPSQETQYFGPGTRLLVL.